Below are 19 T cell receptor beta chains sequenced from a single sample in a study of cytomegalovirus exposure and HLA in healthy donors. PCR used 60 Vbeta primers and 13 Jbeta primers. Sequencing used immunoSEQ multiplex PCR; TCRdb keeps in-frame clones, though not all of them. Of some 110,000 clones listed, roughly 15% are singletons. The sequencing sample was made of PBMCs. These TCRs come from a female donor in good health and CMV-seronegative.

CDR3 nucleotides: TGCGCCAGCAGCTTGGCCAGGGGAACAGATACGCAGTATTTT. Encoded protein: CASSLARGTDTQYF. This chain connects TRBV5-1 to TRBJ2-3; D may be TRBD1 (6 bases). The V gene's germline CDR1 is SGHRS and CDR2 YFSETQ. V was clipped by 0 bases and J by 3 bases, with 8 bases between them. The CDR3 is 14 amino acids.

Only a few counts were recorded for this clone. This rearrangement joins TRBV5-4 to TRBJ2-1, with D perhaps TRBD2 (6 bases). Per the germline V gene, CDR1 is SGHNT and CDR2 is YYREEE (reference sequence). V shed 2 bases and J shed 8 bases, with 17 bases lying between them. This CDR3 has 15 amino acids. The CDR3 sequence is CASSFRLETMYEQFF. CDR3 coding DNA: TGTGCCAGCAGCTTCAGACTAGAAACGATGTATGAGCAGTTCTTC.

The CDR3 bases are TGCGCCAGCAGCCAAGATCCGAGTCCGCAGGGGACCTATGGCTACACCTTC. As protein: CASSQDPSPQGTYGYTF. This chain uses TRBV4-3 with TRBJ1-2, with D perhaps TRBD1 (6 bases). The V end lost 0 bases, the J end lost 4 bases, and 18 bases lay between the germline ends. Germline assignment: CDR1 LGHNA and CDR2 YSLEER. There are 17 residues in the CDR3.

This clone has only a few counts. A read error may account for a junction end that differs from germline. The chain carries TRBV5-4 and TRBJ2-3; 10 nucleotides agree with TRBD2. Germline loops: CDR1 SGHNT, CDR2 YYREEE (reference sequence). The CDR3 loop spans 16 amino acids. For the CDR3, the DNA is TGTGCCAGCAGATTGGGCCTAGCGGGAGTCACAGATACGCAGTATTTT. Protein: CASRLGLAGVTDTQYF.

CDR3 loop: CASSDQGEKLFF. For the CDR3, the DNA is TGTGCCAGCAGCGACCAGGGTGAAAAACTGTTTTTT. The chain employs TRBV11-2 and TRBJ1-4, with D possibly matching TRBD1 (5 bases). The V and J ends lost 5 bases and 7 bases respectively, with 8 bases between them. This CDR3 contains 12 residues. Germline V gene sequence: CDR1 SGHAT, CDR2 FQNNGV.

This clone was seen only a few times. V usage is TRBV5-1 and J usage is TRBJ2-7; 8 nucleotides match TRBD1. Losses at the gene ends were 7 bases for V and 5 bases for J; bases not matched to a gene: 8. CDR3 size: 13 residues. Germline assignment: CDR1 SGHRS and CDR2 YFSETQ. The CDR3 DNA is TGCGCCAGCGGGAGACAGGGGAGCCACGAGCAGTACTTC. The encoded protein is CASGRQGSHEQYF.

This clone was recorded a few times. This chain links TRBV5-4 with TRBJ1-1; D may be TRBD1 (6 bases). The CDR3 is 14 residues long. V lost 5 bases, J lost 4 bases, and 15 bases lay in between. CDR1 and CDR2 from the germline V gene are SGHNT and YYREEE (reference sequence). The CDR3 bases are TGTGCCAGCAGACTACAGGGTCGTACCACTGAAGCTTTCTTT. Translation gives CASRLQGRTTEAFF. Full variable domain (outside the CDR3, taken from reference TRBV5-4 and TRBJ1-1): ETGVTQSPTHLIKTRGQQVTLRCSSQSGHNTVSWYQQALGQGPQFIFQYYREEENGRGNFPPRFSGLQFPNYSSELNVNALELDDSALYLCASRLQGRTTEAFFGQGTRLTVV.

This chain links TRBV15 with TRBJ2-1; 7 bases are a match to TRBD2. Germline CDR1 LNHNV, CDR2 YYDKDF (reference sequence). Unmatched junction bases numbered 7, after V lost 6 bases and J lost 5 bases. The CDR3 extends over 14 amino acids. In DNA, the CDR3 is TGTGCCACCAGGGACGGGACTACCAACAATGAGCAGTTCTTC. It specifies CATRDGTTNNEQFF. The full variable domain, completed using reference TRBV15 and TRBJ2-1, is DAMVIQNPRYQVTQFGKPVTLSCSQTLNHNVMYWYQQKSSQAPKLLFHYYDKDFNNEADTPDNFQSRRPNTSFCFLDIRSPGLGDTAMYLCATRDGTTNNEQFFGPGTRLTVL.

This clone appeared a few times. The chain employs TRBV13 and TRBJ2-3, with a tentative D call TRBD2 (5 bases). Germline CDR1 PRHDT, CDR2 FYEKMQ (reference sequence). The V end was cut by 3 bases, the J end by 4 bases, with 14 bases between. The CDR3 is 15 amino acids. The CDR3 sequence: CASSLSGKRADTQYF. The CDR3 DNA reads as TGTGCCAGCAGCTTGTCGGGGAAGAGGGCAGATACGCAGTATTTT.

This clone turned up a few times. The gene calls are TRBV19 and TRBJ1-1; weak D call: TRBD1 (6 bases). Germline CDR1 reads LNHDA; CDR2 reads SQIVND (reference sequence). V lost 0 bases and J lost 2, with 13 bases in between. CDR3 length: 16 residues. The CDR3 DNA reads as TGTGCCAGTAGTATAGACGCCCCAGGGGAAAACACTGAAGCTTTCTTT. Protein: CASSIDAPGENTEAFF.

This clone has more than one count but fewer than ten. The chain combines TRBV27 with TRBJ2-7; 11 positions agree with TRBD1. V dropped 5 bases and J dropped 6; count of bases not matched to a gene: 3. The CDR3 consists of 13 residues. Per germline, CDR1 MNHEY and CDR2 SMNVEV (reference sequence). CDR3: CASSGDRGSEQYF. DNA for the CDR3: TGTGCCAGCAGTGGGGACAGGGGGAGCGAGCAGTACTTC.

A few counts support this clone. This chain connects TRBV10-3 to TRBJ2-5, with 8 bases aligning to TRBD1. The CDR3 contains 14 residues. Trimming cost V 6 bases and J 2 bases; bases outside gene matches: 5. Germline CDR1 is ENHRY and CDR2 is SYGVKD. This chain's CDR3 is CAISNRDRQETQYF. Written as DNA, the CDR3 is TGTGCCATCAGCAACCGGGACAGGCAAGAGACCCAGTACTTC.

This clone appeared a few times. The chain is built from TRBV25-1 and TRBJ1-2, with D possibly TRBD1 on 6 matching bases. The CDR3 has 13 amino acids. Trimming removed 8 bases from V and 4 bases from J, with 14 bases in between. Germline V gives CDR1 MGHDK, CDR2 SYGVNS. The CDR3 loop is CASEKQGSYGYTF. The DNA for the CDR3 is TGTGCCAGCGAGAAACAGGGTTCCTATGGCTACACCTTC.

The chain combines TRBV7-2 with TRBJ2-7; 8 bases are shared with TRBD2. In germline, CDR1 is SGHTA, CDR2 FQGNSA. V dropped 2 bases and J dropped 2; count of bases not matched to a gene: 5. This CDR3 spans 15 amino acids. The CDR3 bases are TGTGCCAGCAGCTTACGTCGGGAGGGTGCCTACGAGCAGTACTTC. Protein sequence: CASSLRREGAYEQYF.

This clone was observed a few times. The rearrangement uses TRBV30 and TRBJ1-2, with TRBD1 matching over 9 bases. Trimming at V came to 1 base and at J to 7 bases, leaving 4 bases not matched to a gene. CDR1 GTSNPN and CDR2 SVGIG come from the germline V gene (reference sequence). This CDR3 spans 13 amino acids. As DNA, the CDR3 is TGTGCCTGGAGTGCAGACAGGGGGGCTGGCTACACCTTC. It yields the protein CAWSADRGAGYTF.

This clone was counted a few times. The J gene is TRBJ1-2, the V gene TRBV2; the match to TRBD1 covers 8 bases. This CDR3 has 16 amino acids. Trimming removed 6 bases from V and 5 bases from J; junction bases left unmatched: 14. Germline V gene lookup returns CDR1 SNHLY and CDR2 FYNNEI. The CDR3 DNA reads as TGTGCCAGCAGAGAGGAAGGACAGGGAATCAAATATGGCTACACCTTC. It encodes CASREEGQGIKYGYTF. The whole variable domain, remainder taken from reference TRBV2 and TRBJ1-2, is EPEVTQTPSHQVTQMGQEVILRCVPISNHLYFYWYRQILGQKVEFLVSFYNNEISEKSEIFDDQFSVERPDGSNFTLKIRSTKLEDSAMYFCASREEGQGIKYGYTFGSGTRLTVV.

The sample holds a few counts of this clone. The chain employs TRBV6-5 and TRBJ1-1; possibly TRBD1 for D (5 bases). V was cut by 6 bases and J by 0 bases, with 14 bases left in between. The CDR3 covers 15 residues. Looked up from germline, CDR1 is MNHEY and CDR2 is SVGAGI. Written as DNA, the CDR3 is TGTGCCAGCAGACGAGGACATATTCTGAACACTGAAGCTTTCTTT. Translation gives CASRRGHILNTEAFF.

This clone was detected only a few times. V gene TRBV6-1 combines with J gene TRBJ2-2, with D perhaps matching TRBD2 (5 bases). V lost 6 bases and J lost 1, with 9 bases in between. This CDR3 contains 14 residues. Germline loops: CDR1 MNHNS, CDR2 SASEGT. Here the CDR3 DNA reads TGTGCCAGCAGAGTTAGCGAGAACACCGGGGAGCTGTTTTTT. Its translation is CASRVSENTGELFF.

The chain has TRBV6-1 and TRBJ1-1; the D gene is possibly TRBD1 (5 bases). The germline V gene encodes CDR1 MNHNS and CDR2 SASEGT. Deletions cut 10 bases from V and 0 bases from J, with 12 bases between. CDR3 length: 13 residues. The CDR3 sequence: CATAGQLNTEAFF. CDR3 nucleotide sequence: TGTGCCACCGCGGGGCAGCTGAACACTGAAGCTTTCTTT.